This TCR beta chain comes out of a study of blood T cell repertoires in COVID-19. For the study at large: There were acute and convalescent COVID-19 samples, and they came from the United States, Italy and Spain. Sources were T cells, B-cell-depleted T cells, or PBMCs; the material itself was cDNA or gDNA.

V dropped 4 bases and J dropped 8; count of bases not matched to a gene: 2. Germline CDR1 reads MNHEY; CDR2 reads SVGEGT. The CDR3 length is 11 residues. Sequenced by immunoSEQ multiplex PCR; TCRdb stores in-frame clones only, minus some. The sample gives about 150,000 clones, around 92% of which show up once; around 3% is in the top ten. Input material: peripheral blood. This clonotype was sampled from a man in his 60s with acute or convalescent COVID-19. The chain is built from TRBV6-2 or TRBV6-3 and TRBJ2-7, with TRBD1 matching over 7 bases. CDR3 sequence: CASSSRGKQYF. The CDR3 DNA reads TGTGCCAGCAGTTCCAGGGGGAAGCAGTACTTC.